The 5 T cell receptor beta chains below were found in one sample sequenced in a study of molecular identifiers for immune sequencing clone quantification. TCRdb re-called the PCR reads with MiXCR, one entry per CDR3 protein. The sample includes tens of thousands of distinct CDR3 sequences, around 33% of them seen just once. The sequencing input was naive CD8+ T cells from blood, with Jurkat cell RNA spiked in. As to subset: FACS-sorted CD8+CD4-CCR7+CD45RA+ naive T cells. The receptors originated from a human donor in good health. Some libraries in this study had Jurkat cell RNA spiked in.

This clonotype was found once. A single base separates this from a much larger clone, so it may be a read error. V gene TRBV4-3 combines with J gene TRBJ2-7; 8 bases agree with TRBD1. Germline CDR1 is LGHNA and CDR2 is YSLEER. The CDR3 contains 16 residues. The CDR3 DNA reads as TGCGCCAGCAGCCAAGATCCAGAGGACAGGGTGAGCGAGCGGTACTTC. This translates into CASSQDPEDRVSERYF.

This chain links TRBV20-1 with TRBJ1-5, with 10 positions matching TRBD1. Per germline, CDR1 DFQATT and CDR2 SNEGSKA (reference sequence). The ends lost 5 bases at V and 3 bases at J; junction bases unmatched: 1. The CDR3 is 13 amino acids. The CDR3 nucleotides read TGCAGTGCTGGGACAGGGGCCAATCAGCCCCAGCATTTT. This encodes CSAGTGANQPQHF.

This sequence joins TRBV7-7 and TRBJ2-5, with 7 bases aligning to TRBD2. CDR1 is SSHAT and CDR2 is FNYEAQ in the germline V gene (reference sequence). CDR3 length: 15 residues. The J segment lost 2 bases and the V segment lost 5 bases, leaving 8 bases of the junction unmatched. CDR3 coding DNA: TGTGCCAGCAGCCCACTAGCGCGAGTTCAAGAGACCCAGTACTTC. Translation: CASSPLARVQETQYF.

This clonotype has only a few counts. J is TRBJ2-7 and V is TRBV7-9; D possibly corresponds to TRBD1 (5 bases). The germline V gene encodes CDR1 SEHNR and CDR2 FQNEAQ (reference sequence). Trimming cost V 6 bases and J 3 bases, with 15 bases left between them. This CDR3 is built from 14 residues. CDR3 sequence reads: CASSYFTGIYEQYF. The CDR3 nucleotides read TGTGCCAGCAGTTATTTTACAGGAATCTACGAGCAGTACTTC.

The J gene is TRBJ1-2, the V gene TRBV5-1; D not resolved. Trimming removed 4 bases from V and 8 bases from J, with 15 bases in between. Germline lookup yields CDR1 SGHRS and CDR2 YFSETQ. This CDR3 is built from 13 residues. CDR3 DNA: TGCGCCAGCAGCGAGGAGATCTCGCAGGGCTACACCTTC. The encoded protein is CASSEEISQGYTF.